One and the same sample provided the 5 T cell receptor beta chains below, sequenced in a study of T cells in localized non-small cell lung cancer. TCRdb's table, derived via immunoSEQ multiplex PCR, lists solely in-frame clones and lacks some. The sample shows more than 2,000 clones, more than 30% of them seen only once. The sequencing used lung tumor tissue, collected before any cancer treatment. The receptor source for this set is a male donor at least 60 years old with stage I squamous cell lung carcinoma.

The rearrangement links TRBV29-1 to TRBJ2-2; either TRBD1 or TRBD2 may supply D (5 bases each). The CDR3 runs 12 residues. Germline values: CDR1 SQVTM, CDR2 ANQGSEA. V lost 7 bases and J lost 3, with 9 bases in between. CDR3 in amino acids: CSGGSHTGELFF. The CDR3 DNA sequence: TGCAGCGGGGGGAGTCACACCGGGGAGCTGTTTTTT.

This clone was detected only a few times. The J gene is TRBJ2-6, the V gene TRBV11-3, with 9 bases that match TRBD1. The V gene's germline CDR1 is SGHNT and CDR2 YENEEA. The CDR3 consists of 17 residues. The ends lost 5 bases at V and 0 bases at J; junction bases unmatched: 5. CDR3 DNA: TGTGCCAGCAGCCGCGGGACAGGGAGCTCTGGGGCCAACGTCCTGACTTTC. Translating gives CASSRGTGSSGANVLTF.

The J gene is TRBJ2-5, the V gene TRBV30; 7 bases fit TRBD1. The V gene end was trimmed by 2 bases and the J gene end by 5 bases; junction bases not matched to a gene: 26. This CDR3 comprises 20 residues. Looked up from germline, CDR1 is GTSNPN and CDR2 is SVGIG (reference sequence). CDR3 sequence (DNA): TGTGCCTGGAGTTCTATAGGGGGCGCGTCCTCTAAGGCTATTACGGAGACCCAGTACTTC. It translates to CAWSSIGGASSKAITETQYF.

This clone is termed medium-sized. The J gene is TRBJ2-7, the V gene TRBV9; 9 bases are a match to TRBD1. J lost 3 bases, V lost 5 bases, and 6 bases had no gene match. This CDR3 is built from 14 residues. Germline V CDR1 and CDR2: SGDLS, YYNGEE. The CDR3 region is CASRNRGHRYEQYF. DNA of the CDR3: TGTGCCAGCAGGAACAGGGGGCATCGCTACGAGCAGTACTTC.

The chain uses TRBV19 and TRBJ2-3; D not certain. Germline CDR1 and CDR2: LNHDA and SQIVND (reference sequence). V was shortened by 7 bases and J by 0 bases, with 14 bases between the two germline ends. The CDR3 length is 15 residues. The CDR3 DNA reads as TGTGCCAGTAAGGACGCAGGATTTAGCACAGATACGCAGTATTTT. Translated, it gives CASKDAGFSTDTQYF. Variable domain in full (rest from reference TRBV19 and TRBJ2-3): DGGITQSPKYLFRKEGQNVTLSCEQNLNHDAMYWYRQDPGQGLRLIYYSQIVNDFQKGDIAEGYSVSREKKESFPLTVTSAQKNPTAFYLCASKDAGFSTDTQYFGPGTRLTVL.